This T cell receptor (beta chain) was recovered during a study of blood T cell repertoires in COVID-19. With V trimmed by 3 bases and J by 7 bases, 8 bases remained unmatched. The CDR3 contains 15 residues. Germline CDR1 and CDR2: MNHEY and SVGAGI. Sequencing was performed with immunoSEQ multiplex PCR; in TCRdb, only in-frame clones are kept and a portion is missing. The sample includes fewer than 500,000 clones, 85% to 90% seen only once; the top ten take 0.9% to 1.2%. The receptor was derived from a man aged 30 to 39 who had recovered from COVID-19. V and J are TRBV6-5 and TRBJ2-2; 7 bases line up with TRBD2. Sequenced: PBMCs or T cells enriched from blood (not recorded which). CDR3 residues: CASSYDRTRFGELFF. CDR3 DNA: TGTGCCAGCAGTTATGATCGGACTAGGTTCGGGGAGCTGTTTTTT.